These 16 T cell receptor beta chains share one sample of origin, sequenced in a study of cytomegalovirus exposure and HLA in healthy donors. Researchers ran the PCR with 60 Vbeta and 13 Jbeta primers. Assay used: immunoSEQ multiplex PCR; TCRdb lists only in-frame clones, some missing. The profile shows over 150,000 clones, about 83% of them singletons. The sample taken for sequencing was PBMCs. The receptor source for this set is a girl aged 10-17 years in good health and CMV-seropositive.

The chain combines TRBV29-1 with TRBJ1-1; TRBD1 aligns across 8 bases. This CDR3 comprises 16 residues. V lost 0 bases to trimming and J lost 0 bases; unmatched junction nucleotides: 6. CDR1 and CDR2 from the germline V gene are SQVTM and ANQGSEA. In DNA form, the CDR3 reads TGCAGCGTTGAAGATTGGGGGGGACAGGTGAACACTGAAGCTTTCTTT. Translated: CSVEDWGGQVNTEAFF.

The CDR3 bases are TGTGCCAGCAGCTATAGCGGGGAGACGCAGTATTTT. It yields the protein CASSYSGETQYF. The V and J genes are TRBV4-2 and TRBJ2-3, with 8 bases identical to TRBD2. The CDR3 length is 12 residues. V shed 5 bases, J shed 9 bases, and the junction held 4 bases outside the gene matches. Germline CDR1 LGHNA, CDR2 YNFKEQ.

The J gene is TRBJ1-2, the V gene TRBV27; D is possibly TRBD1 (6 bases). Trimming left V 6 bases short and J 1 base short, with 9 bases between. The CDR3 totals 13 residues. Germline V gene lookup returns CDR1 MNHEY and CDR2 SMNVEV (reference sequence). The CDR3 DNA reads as TGTGCCAGCAGCCGGACAGTTAACTATGGCTACACCTTC. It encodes CASSRTVNYGYTF.

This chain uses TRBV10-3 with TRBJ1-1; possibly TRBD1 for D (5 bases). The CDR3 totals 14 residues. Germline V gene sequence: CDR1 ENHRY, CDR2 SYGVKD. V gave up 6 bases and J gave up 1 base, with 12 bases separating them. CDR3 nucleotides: TGTGCCATCAGGGGGCTCACGACGAACACTGAAGCTTTCTTT. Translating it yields CAIRGLTTNTEAFF.

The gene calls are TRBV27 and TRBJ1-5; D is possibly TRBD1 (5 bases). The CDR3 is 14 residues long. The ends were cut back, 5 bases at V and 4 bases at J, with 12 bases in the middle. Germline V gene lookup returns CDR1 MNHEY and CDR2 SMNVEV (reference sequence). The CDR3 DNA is TGTGCCAGCAGTCTAGACAGTAAGAATCAGCCCCAGCATTTT. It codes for CASSLDSKNQPQHF.

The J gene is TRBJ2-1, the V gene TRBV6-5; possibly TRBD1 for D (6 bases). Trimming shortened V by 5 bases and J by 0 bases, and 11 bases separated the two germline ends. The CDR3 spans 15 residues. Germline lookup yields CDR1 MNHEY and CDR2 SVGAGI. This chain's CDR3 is CASSPDRSSYNEQFF. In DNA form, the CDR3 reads TGTGCCAGCAGTCCCGACAGGAGCTCCTACAATGAGCAGTTCTTC.

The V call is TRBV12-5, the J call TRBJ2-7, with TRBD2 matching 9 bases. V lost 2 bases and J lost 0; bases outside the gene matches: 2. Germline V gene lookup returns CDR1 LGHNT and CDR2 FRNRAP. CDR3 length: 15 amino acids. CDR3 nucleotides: TGTGCTAGTGGTTTGACGGGACTAGCCTCCTACGAGCAGTACTTC. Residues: CASGLTGLASYEQYF. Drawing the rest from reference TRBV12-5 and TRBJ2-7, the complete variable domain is DARVTQTPRHKVTEMGQEVTMRCQPILGHNTVFWYRQTMMQGLELLAYFRNRAPLDDSGMPKDRFSAEMPDATLATLKIQPSEPRDSAVYFCASGLTGLASYEQYFGPGTRLTVT.

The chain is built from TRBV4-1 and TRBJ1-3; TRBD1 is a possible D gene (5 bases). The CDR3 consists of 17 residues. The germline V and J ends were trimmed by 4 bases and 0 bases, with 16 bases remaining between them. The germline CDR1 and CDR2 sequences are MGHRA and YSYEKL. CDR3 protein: CASSPLLGRGSGNTIYF. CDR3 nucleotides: TGCGCCAGCAGCCCTCTACTCGGAAGGGGCTCTGGAAACACCATATATTTT.

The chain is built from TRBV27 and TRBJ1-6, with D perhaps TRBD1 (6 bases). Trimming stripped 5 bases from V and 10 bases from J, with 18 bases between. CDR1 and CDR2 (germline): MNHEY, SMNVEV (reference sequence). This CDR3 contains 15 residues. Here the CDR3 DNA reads TGTGCCAGCAGTGCCGGGGGAGGGGGGCGATCACCCCTCCACTTT. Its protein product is CASSAGGGGRSPLHF.

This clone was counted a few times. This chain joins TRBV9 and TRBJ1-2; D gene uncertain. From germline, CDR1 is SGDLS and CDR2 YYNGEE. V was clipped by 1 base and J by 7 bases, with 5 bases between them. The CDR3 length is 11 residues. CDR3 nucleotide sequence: TGTGCCAGCAGCGTACCCTCTGGCTACACCTTC. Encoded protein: CASSVPSGYTF.

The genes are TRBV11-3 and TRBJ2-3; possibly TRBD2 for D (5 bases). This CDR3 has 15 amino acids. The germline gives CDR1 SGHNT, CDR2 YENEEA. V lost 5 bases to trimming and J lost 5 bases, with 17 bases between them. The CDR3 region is CASSRSSLRGDTQYF. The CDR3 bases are TGTGCCAGCAGCCGATCTAGCCTACGGGGAGATACGCAGTATTTT.

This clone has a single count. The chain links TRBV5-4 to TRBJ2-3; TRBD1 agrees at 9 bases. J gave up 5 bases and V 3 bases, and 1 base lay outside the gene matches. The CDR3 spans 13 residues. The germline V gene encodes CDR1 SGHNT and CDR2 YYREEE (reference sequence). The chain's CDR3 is CASSSTGGDTQYF. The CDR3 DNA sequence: TGTGCCAGCAGCTCGACAGGGGGAGATACGCAGTATTTT.

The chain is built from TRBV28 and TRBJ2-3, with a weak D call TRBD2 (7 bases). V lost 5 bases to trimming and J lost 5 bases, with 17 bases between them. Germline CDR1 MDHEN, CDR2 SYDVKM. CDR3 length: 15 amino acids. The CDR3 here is CASSPVRGARDTQYF. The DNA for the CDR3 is TGTGCCAGCAGTCCCGTTCGGGGGGCGAGAGATACGCAGTATTTT. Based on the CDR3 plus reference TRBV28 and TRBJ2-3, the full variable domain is DVKVTQSSRYLVKRTGEKVFLECVQDMDHENMFWYRQDPGLGLRLIYFSYDVKMKEKGDIPEGYSVSREKKERFSLILESASTNQTSMYLCASSPVRGARDTQYFGPGTRLTVL.

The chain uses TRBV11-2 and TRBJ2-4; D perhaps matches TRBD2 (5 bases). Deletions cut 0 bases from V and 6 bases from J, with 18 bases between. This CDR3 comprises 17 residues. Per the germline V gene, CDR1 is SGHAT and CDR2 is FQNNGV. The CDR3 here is CASSLDDLGLAINIQYF. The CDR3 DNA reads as TGTGCCAGCAGCTTAGACGATCTAGGTCTAGCAATAAACATTCAGTACTTC.

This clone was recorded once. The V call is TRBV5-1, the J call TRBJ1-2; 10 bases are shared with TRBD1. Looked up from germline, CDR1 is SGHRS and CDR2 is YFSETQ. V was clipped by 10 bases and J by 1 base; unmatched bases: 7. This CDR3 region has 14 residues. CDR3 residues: CACRWDRGNYGYTF. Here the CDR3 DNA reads TGCGCCTGTCGGTGGGACAGGGGTAACTATGGCTACACCTTC.

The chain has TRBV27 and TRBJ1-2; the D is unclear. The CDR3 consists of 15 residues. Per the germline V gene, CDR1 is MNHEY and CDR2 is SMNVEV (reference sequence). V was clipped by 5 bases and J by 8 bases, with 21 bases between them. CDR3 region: CASSADIGLPPGYTF. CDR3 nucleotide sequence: TGTGCCAGCAGTGCCGATATTGGACTGCCCCCGGGCTACACCTTC.